Listed below are T cell receptor beta chains from one sample, sequenced in a study of control samples from healthy donors and cancer patients. The data were produced by immunoSEQ multiplex PCR, yet TCRdb's version contains in-frame clones alone and is incomplete. The sample yields 150,000 to 200,000 clones, about 93% seen once. Sequenced: blood. The source is a man between 18 and 35 years old in good health. Both conserved end residues are part of each CDR3. A D gene is named only where the DNA matches it firmly. Rows may omit the clone size; those that give it use once, few, many or a size class.

>TRBV19|16|few|TRBD2|TRBJ2-1
TGTGCCAGTAGCGCGCGGCCGGGGGGGACTGAAAATGAGCAGTTCTTC
CASSARPGGTENEQFF
>TRBV21-1|16|NA|NA|TRBJ1-1
TGTGCCAGCAGCCCCCCGGGGGGTAGGGGGAACACTGAAGCTTTCTTT
CASSPPGGRGNTEAFF
>TRBV27|14|NA|NA|TRBJ1-6
TGTGCCAGCAGCTTGACAGGTTATAATTCACCCCTCCACTTT
CASSLTGYNSPLHF
>TRBV5-1|13|NA|TRBD1|TRBJ1-2
TGCGCCAGTCGAACAGGGGCTGGCTATGGCTACACCTTC
CASRTGAGYGYTF
>TRBV9|15|NA|NA|TRBJ1-2
TGTGCCAGCAGCCCCCACGTGGGGGCGAACTATGGCTACACCTTC
CASSPHVGANYGYTF
>TRBV6-5|12|NA|NA|TRBJ2-5
TGTGCCACGTCCGGCGGGCGGGAGACCCAGTACTTC
CATSGGRETQYF
>TRBV5-5|15|NA|NA|TRBJ2-3
TGTGCCAGCAGCTTTTCGGGGCACAACCCAGATACGCAGTATTTT
CASSFSGHNPDTQYF
>TRBV9|13|NA|NA|TRBJ1-2
TGTGCCAGCAGCCCCTCCCTGGGTAGCGGCTACACCTTC
CASSPSLGSGYTF
>TRBV5-4|15|NA|NA|TRBJ2-3
TGTGCCAGCAGCCCGGGACACGGGTATTCAGATACGCAGTATTTT
CASSPGHGYSDTQYF
>TRBV6-1|12|NA|NA|TRBJ2-7
TGTGCCAGCAGTGATGGGGTATACGAGCAGTACTTC
CASSDGVYEQYF
>TRBV27|19|NA|NA|TRBJ1-4
TGTGCCAGCAGTCCAGACGGCCCATGGGAGTCTTCAACTAATGAAAAACTGTTTTTT
CASSPDGPWESSTNEKLFF
>TRBV24-1|13|NA|TRBD1|TRBJ1-2
TGTGCCACCAGTGATGGGGACAGACGTTGGTACACCTTC
CATSDGDRRWYTF
>TRBV20-1|15|NA|TRBD2|TRBJ2-3
TGCAGTGCTAGTGACCCCGCGGGGGGTGAGGATACGCAGTATTTT
CSASDPAGGEDTQYF
>TRBV18|12|NA|TRBD2|TRBJ2-7
TGTGCCAGCTCCGGAGCGGGGAGGCAGCAGTACTTC
CASSGAGRQQYF
>TRBV28|18|NA|NA|TRBJ1-1
TGTGCCAGCAGTTTACAAGGACCGGGACGGCCGAGGAACACTGAAGCTTTCTTT
CASSLQGPGRPRNTEAFF
>TRBV12-3/TRBV12-4|12|NA|NA|TRBJ2-7
TGTGCCAGCAGTAGTGGGGGCTCCGAGCAGTACTTC
CASSSGGSEQYF
>TRBV6-1|14|NA|NA|TRBJ1-1
TGTGCCAGCAGTGAAGACCTCATGAACACTGAAGCTTTCTTT
CASSEDLMNTEAFF
>TRBV6-5|10|NA|NA|TRBJ1-2
TGTGCCAGCAGGTACTATGGCTACACCTTC
CASRYYGYTF
>TRBV12-3/TRBV12-4|13|NA|NA|TRBJ2-5
TGTGCCAGCAGTTTCGAAGGGCCAGAGACCCAGTACTTC
CASSFEGPETQYF
>TRBV6-5|15|NA|NA|TRBJ1-1
TGTGCCAGCAGTCCGGGGCCAGGGAGAGGCACTGAAGCTTTCTTT
CASSPGPGRGTEAFF
>TRBV5-1|14|NA|NA|TRBJ1-3
TGCGCCAGCAGCGGGGACCCCTCTGGAAACACCATATATTTT
CASSGDPSGNTIYF
>TRBV30|13|NA|NA|TRBJ1-2
TGTGCCTGGAGCGACCGGGTATCGGGCGGCTACACCTTC
CAWSDRVSGGYTF
>TRBV2|17|NA|NA|TRBJ2-2
TGTGCCAGCAGTGTTGCCGGTCCCCCGGAATCTACCGGGGAGCTGTTTTTT
CASSVAGPPESTGELFF